This T cell receptor beta chain was sequenced in a study of regulatory dendritic cells for organ transplantation. Overall study findings and caveats: Mature dendritic cells appeared to drive more memory CD8+ clonal expansion than regulatory ones.

Using immunoSEQ multiplex PCR, the repertoire was profiled, and TCRdb retains in-frame clones only, with some absent. This table holds thousands of clones, roughly 61% found once. Naive CD45RA+ and memory CD45RO+ CD4+ or CD8+ T cells were FACS-sorted. The germline CDR1 and CDR2 sequences are MNHEY and SVGAGI. The CDR3 is 14 amino acids. Trimming shortened V by 2 bases and J by 4 bases, and 11 bases separated the two germline ends. With regard to this clone: Its antigen is not identified.

The gene calls are TRBV6-5 and TRBJ1-1; D uncertain. Sequencing used memory CD8+ T cells from blood. Described subset: CD45RO+ memory T cells. This receptor was identified in a human donor in good health. The CDR3 nucleotides read TGTGCCAGCAGTTACGCGCTAGCGAGCACTGAAGCTTTCTTT. This codes for CASSYALASTEAFF.